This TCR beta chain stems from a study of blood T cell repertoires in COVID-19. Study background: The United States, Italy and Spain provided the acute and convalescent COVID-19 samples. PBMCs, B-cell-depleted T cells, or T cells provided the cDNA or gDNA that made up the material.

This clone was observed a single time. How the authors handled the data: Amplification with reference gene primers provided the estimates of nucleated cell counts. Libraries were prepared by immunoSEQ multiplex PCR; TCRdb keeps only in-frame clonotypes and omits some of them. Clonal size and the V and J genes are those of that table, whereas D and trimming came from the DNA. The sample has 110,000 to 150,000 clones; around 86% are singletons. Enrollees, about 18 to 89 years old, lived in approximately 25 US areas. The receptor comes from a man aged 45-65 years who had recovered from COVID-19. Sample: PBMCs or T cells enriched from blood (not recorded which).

CDR3 residues: CASSRTSGDYEQYF. The CDR3 DNA sequence: TGTGCCAGCAGCCGGACTAGCGGAGACTACGAGCAGTACTTC. V is TRBV7-9 and J is TRBJ2-7, with 10 bases identical to TRBD2. With V trimmed by 5 bases and J by 3 bases, 4 bases remained unmatched. From germline, CDR1 is SEHNR and CDR2 FQNEAQ (reference sequence). The CDR3 runs 14 residues.